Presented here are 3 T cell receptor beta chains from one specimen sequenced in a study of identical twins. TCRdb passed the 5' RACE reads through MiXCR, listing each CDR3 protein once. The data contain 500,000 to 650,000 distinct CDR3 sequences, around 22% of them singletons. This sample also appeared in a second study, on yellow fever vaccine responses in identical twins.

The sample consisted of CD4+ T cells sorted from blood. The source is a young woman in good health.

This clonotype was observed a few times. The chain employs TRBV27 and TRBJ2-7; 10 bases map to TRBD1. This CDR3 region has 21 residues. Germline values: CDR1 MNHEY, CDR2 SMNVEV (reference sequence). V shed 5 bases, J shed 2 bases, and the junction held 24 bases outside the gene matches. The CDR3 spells CASSPQPPGQGRRRDAYEQYF. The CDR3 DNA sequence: TGTGCCAGCAGTCCGCAACCCCCGGGACAGGGGCGGAGGCGGGACGCCTACGAGCAGTACTTC.

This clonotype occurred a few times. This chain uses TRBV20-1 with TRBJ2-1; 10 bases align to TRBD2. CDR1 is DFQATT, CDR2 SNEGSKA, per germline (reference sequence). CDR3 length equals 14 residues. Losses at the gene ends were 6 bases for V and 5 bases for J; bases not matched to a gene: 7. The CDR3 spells CSAPLAGRNNEQFF. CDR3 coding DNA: TGCAGTGCCCCACTAGCGGGAAGAAACAATGAGCAGTTCTTC.

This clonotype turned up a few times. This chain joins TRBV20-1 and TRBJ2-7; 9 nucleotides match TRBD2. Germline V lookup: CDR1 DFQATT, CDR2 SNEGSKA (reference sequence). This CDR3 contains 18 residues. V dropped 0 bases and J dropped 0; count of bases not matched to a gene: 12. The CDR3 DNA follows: TGCAGTGCTAGAGATAGCCTAGCGGGATCTTCTATCTCCTACGAGCAGTACTTC. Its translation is CSARDSLAGSSISYEQYF.